Listed here is a single TCR beta chain. CDR1 and CDR2 (germline): SGHDN, FVKESK. The CDR3 covers 17 residues. The ends were cut back, 1 base at V and 1 base at J, with 16 bases in the middle. Only in-frame clones appear in the TCRdb table, and some are missing; sequencing was by immunoSEQ multiplex PCR. The sample carries approximately 15,000 clones, around two thirds recorded once. The sample comes from a study of neoadjuvant anti-PD-1 for oral cavity cancer. Sequenced material: PBMCs, taken before nivolumab (anti-PD-1) treatment. The receptor comes from a person between 40 and 85 years old with oral cavity squamous cell carcinoma. The V gene is TRBV14, the J gene TRBJ2-5; D may be TRBD1 (6 bases). CDR3 sequence (DNA): TGTGCCAGCAGCCAAGCGGTAATTTGGGGGCCCCAAGAGACCCAGTACTTC. Its protein is CASSQAVIWGPQETQYF.